What follows is one T cell receptor (beta chain) and its context. The germline gives CDR1 ENHRY, CDR2 SYGVKD. This CDR3 contains 13 residues. The ends lost 6 bases at V and 4 bases at J; junction bases unmatched: 2. Libraries were prepared by immunoSEQ multiplex PCR; TCRdb keeps only in-frame clonotypes and omits some of them. In the table there are 180,000 or so clones, around 80% of which are singletons. These data belong to a study of blood T cell repertoires in COVID-19. Study summary: Sources were T cells, B-cell-depleted T cells, or PBMCs; the material itself was cDNA or gDNA.

This study enrolled people aged 18 to 89 from around 25 US geographic areas. Sequences were obtained from PBMCs or T cells enriched from blood (not recorded which). This receptor was obtained from a man between 60 and 75 years old who had been exposed to COVID-19. The chain combines TRBV10-3 with TRBJ2-3; 9 bases are a match to TRBD1. The DNA of the CDR3 is TGTGCCATCAGACGACAGGGGGCAGATACGCAGTATTTT. As protein: CAIRRQGADTQYF.